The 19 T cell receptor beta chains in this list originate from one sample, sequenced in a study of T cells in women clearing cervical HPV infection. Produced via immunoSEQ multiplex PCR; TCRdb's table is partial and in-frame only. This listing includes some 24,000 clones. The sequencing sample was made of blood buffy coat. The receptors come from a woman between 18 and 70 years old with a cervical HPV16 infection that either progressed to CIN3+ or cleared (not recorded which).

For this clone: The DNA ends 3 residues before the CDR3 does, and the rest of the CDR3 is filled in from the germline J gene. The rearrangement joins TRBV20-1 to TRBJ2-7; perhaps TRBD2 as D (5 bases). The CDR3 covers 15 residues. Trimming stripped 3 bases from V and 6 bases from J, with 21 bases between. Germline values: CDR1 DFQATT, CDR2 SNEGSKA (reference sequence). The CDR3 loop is CSARATRERMCEQYF. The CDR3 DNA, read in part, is TGCAGTGCTAGGGCCACTAGGGAGCGAATGTGCGAG.

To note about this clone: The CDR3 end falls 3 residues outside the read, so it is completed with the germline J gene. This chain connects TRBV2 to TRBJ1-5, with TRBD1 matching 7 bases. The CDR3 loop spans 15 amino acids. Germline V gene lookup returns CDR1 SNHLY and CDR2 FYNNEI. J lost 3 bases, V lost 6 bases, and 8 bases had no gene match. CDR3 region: CASSLRTGNNQPQHF. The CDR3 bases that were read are TGTGCCAGCAGCCTCAGGACAGGTAACAATCAGCCC.

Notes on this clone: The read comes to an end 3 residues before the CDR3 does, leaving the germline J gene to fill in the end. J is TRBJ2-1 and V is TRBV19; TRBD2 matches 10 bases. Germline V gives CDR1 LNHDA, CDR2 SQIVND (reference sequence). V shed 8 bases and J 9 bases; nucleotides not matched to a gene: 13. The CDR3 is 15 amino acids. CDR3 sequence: CASLQREGPISEQFF. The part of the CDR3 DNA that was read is TGTGCCAGTCTCCAGCGGGAGGGCCCGATATCTGAG.

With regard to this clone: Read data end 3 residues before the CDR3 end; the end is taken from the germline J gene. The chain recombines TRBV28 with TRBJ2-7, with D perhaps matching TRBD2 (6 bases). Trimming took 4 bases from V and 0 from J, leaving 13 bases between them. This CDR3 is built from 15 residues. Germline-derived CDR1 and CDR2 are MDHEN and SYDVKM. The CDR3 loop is CASSSIGTLSYEQYF. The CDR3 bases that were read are TGTGCCAGCAGTTCGATCGGGACTCTCTCCTACGAG.

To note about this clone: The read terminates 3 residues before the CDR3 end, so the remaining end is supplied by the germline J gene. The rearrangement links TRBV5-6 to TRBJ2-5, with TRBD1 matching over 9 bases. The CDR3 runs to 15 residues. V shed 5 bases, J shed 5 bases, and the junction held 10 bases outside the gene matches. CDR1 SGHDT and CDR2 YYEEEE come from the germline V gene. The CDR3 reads CASSSPGTGWETQYF. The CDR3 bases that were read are TGTGCCAGCAGTTCCCCCGGGACAGGGTGGGAGACC.

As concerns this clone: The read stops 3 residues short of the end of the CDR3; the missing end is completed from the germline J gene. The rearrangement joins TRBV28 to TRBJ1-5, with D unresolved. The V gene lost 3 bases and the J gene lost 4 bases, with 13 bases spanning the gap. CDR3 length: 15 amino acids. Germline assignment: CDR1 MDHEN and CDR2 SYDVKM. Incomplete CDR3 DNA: TGTGCCAGCAGTTTGGCCCCCCAACGTAATCAGCCC. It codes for CASSLAPQRNQP. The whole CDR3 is CASSLAPQRNQPQHF.

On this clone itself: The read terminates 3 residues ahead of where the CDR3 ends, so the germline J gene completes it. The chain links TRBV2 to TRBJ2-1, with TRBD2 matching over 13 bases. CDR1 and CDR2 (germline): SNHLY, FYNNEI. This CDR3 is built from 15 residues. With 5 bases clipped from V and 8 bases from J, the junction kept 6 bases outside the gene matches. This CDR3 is CASSSQGLAGDEQFF. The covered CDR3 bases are TGTGCCAGCAGTTCGCAAGGACTAGCGGGAGATGAG.

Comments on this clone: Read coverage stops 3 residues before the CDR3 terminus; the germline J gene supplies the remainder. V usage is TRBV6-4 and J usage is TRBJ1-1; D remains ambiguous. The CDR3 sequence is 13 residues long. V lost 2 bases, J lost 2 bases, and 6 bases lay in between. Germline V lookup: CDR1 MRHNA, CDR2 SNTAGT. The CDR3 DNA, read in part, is TGTGCCAGCAGTGACAGGGTTAACACTGAA. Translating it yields CASSDRVNTE. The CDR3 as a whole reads CASSDRVNTEAFF.

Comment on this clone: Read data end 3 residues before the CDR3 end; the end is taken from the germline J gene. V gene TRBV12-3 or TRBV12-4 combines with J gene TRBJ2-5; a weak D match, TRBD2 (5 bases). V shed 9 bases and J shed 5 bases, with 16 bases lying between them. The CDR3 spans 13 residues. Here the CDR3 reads CASTTTLAETQYF. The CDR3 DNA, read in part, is TGTGCCAGTACCACGACTTTAGCGGAGACC.

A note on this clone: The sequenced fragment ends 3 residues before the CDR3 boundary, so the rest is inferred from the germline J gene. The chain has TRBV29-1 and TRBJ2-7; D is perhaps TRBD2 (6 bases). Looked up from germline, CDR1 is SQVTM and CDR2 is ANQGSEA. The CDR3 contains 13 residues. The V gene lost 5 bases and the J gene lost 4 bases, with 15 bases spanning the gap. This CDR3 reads CSVLPAEGYEQYF. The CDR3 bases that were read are TGCAGCGTTCTCCCAGCGGAGGGATACGAG.

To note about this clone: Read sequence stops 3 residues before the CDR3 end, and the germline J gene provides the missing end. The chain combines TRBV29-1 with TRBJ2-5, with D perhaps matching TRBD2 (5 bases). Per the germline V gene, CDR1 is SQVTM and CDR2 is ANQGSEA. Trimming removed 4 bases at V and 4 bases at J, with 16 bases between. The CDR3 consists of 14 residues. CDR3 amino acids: CSVAPRAGGETQYF. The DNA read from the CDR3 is TGCAGCGTTGCCCCACGTGCGGGTGGAGAGACC.

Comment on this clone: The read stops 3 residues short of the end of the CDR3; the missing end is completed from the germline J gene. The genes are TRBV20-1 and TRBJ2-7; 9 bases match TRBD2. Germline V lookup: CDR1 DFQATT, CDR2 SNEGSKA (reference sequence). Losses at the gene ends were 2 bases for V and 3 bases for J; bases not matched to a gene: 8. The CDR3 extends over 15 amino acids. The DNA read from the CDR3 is TGCAGTGCTAGACCGAGCGGGAGGAGTGGCTACGAG. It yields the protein CSARPSGRSGYE. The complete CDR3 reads CSARPSGRSGYEQYF.

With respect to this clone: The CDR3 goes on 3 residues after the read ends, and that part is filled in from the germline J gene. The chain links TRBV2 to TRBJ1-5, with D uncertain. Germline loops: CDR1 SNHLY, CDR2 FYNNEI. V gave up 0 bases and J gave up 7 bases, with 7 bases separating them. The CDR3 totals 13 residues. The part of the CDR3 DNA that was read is TGTGCCAGCAGTGAAGCGTCAGGACAGCCC. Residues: CASSEASGQP. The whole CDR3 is CASSEASGQPQHF.

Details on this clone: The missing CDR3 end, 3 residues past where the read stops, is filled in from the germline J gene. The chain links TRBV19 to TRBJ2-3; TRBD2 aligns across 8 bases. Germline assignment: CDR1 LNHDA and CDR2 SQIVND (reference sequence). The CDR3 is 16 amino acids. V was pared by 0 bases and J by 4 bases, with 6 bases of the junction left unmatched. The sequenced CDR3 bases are TGTGCCAGTAGTATAGATTGGGCGGGAGGTGCAGATACG. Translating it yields CASSIDWAGGADT. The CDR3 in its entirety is CASSIDWAGGADTQYF.

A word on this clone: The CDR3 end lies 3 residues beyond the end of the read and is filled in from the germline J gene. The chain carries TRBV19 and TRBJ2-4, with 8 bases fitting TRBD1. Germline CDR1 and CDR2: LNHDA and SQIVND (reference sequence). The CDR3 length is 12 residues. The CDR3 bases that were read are TGTGCCAGTATGGGACAGGACTATGGT. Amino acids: CASMGQDYG. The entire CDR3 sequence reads CASMGQDYGQYF.

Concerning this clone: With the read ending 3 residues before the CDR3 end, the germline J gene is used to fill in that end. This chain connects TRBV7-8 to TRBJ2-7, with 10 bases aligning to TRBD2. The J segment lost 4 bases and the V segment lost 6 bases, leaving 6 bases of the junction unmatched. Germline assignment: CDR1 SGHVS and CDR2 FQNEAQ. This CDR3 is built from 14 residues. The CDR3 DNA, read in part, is TGTGCCAGCAGTCAAACTAGCGGGGCATACGAG. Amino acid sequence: CASSQTSGAYE. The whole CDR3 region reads CASSQTSGAYEQYF.

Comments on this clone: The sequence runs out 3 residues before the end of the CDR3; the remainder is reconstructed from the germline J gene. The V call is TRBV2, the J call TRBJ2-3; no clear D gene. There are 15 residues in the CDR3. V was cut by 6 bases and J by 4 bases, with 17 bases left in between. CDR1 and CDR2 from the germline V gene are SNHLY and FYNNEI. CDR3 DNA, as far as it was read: TGTGCCAGCAGCGCTCGTCCCGCCCGGGCAGATACG. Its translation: CASSARPARADT. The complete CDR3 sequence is CASSARPARADTQYF.

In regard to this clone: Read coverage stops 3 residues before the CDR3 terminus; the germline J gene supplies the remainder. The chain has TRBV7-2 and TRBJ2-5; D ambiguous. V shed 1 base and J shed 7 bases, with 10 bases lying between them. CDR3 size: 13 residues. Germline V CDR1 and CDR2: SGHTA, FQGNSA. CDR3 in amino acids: CASSLELGRTQYF. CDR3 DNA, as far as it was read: TGTGCCAGCAGCTTAGAGCTAGGCAGGACC.

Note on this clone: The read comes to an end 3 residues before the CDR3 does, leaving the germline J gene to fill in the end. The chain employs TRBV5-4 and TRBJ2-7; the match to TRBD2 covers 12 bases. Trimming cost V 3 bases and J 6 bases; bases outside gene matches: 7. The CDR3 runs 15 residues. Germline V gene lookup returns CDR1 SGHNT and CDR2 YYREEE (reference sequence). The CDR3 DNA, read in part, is TGTGCCAGCAGCTCCAAATCACTAGCGGGAGGCGAG. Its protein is CASSSKSLAGGE. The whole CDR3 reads CASSSKSLAGGEQYF.